The 21 T cell receptor beta chains in this list originate from one sample, sequenced in a study of blood T cell repertoires in COVID-19. Sequenced by immunoSEQ multiplex PCR; TCRdb stores in-frame clones only, minus some. Here the sample spans around 270,000 clones, roughly 91% being singletons. Sequencing used peripheral blood. The receptors shown here come from a man in his forties with acute or convalescent COVID-19.

This sequence joins TRBV6-5 and TRBJ1-2; TRBD1 matches at 7 bases. Germline CDR1 and CDR2: MNHEY and SVGAGI. The CDR3 length is 16 residues. Losses at the gene ends were 3 bases for V and 4 bases for J; bases not matched to a gene: 11. CDR3 region: CASSYYSAGGFYGYTF. CDR3 sequence (DNA): TGTGCCAGCAGTTATTATTCAGCAGGGGGTTTCTATGGCTACACCTTC.

The CDR3 loop reads CASSRTLAGELSIQYF. The CDR3 region has the DNA TGCGCCAGCAGCCGCACACTAGCGGGGGAATTGAGCATTCAGTACTTC. The gene calls are TRBV5-1 and TRBJ2-4, with TRBD2 matching over 11 bases. Per germline, CDR1 SGHRS and CDR2 YFSETQ. Germline trimming cut 4 bases from V and 9 bases from J; bases unmatched to any gene: 12. The CDR3 spans 16 residues.

This clone was counted once. This chain uses TRBV9 with TRBJ1-3; 10 bases agree with TRBD1. The CDR3 is 15 residues long. V shed 3 bases and J 2 bases; nucleotides not matched to a gene: 2. CDR1 SGDLS and CDR2 YYNGEE come from the germline V gene. DNA for the CDR3: TGTGCCAGCAGCGCGGGACAGGGGACTGGAAACACCATATATTTT. Amino acids: CASSAGQGTGNTIYF.

V and J are TRBV6-1 and TRBJ2-2, with a weak D call TRBD1 (5 bases). Germline assignment: CDR1 MNHNS and CDR2 SASEGT. The CDR3 runs to 17 residues. Trimming removed 1 base from V and 1 base from J, with 13 bases in between. The CDR3 bases are TGTGCCAGCAGTGAAGACAAGGGGCTCTGGAACACCGGGGAGCTGTTTTTT. Translating gives CASSEDKGLWNTGELFF.

The chain links TRBV7-2 to TRBJ1-2; D perhaps matches TRBD1 (5 bases). The CDR3 spans 14 residues. Trimming removed 5 bases at V and 1 base at J, with 11 bases between. CDR1 and CDR2 from the germline V gene are SGHTA and FQGNSA. The CDR3 DNA sequence: TGTGCCAGCAGCCCCCGGACATTTAACTATGGCTACACCTTC. It translates to CASSPRTFNYGYTF.

The chain recombines TRBV2 with TRBJ2-6; 7 positions match TRBD1. J gave up 2 bases and V 8 bases, and 6 bases lay outside the gene matches. The V gene's germline CDR1 is SNHLY and CDR2 FYNNEI. The CDR3 totals 15 residues. The CDR3 sequence: CASLFDRAGANVLTF. In DNA, the CDR3 is TGTGCCAGCCTCTTCGACAGGGCTGGGGCCAACGTCCTGACTTTC.

The chain uses TRBV5-1 and TRBJ2-4; 10 bases are shared with TRBD1. The junction had 5 bases not matched to a gene; V was cut back by 4 bases and J by 7 bases. CDR1 SGHRS and CDR2 YFSETQ come from the germline V gene. The length of the CDR3 is 14 residues. The DNA of the CDR3 is TGCGCCAGCAGCAAAGGGACAGGGGCGAACATTCAGTACTTC. Its protein is CASSKGTGANIQYF.

Only a few counts were recorded for this clone. CDR3 in amino acids: CASSIASGGSQPQHF. CDR3 coding DNA: TGTGCCAGTAGTATAGCGTCAGGGGGAAGTCAGCCCCAGCATTTT. V gene TRBV19 combines with J gene TRBJ1-5; 7 bases are a match to TRBD1. The CDR3 extends over 15 amino acids. Germline V gene data show CDR1 as LNHDA and CDR2 as SQIVND (reference sequence). The junction had 6 bases not matched to a gene; V was cut back by 1 base and J by 6 bases.

The chain recombines TRBV10-3 with TRBJ1-5; 7 bases line up with TRBD1. J lost 5 bases, V lost 3 bases, and 4 bases had no gene match. This CDR3 comprises 14 residues. Germline assignment: CDR1 ENHRY and CDR2 SYGVKD. The CDR3 DNA reads as TGTGCCATCAGTGAACGTCAGGGGGATCAGCCCCAGCATTTT. This gives the protein CAISERQGDQPQHF.

The chain combines TRBV5-4 with TRBJ1-1; D remains ambiguous. Germline lookup yields CDR1 SGHNT and CDR2 YYREEE (reference sequence). V lost 0 bases to trimming and J lost 6 bases, with 9 bases between them. The CDR3 runs 13 residues. The CDR3 loop reads CASSLEGGPEAFF. The CDR3 DNA reads as TGTGCCAGCAGCTTGGAAGGAGGCCCTGAAGCTTTCTTT.

This chain uses TRBV4-1 with TRBJ2-7; a weak D match, TRBD2 (6 bases). The germline V gene encodes CDR1 MGHRA and CDR2 YSYEKL. V was shortened by 1 base and J by 0 bases, with 10 bases between the two germline ends. The CDR3 length is 15 residues. The CDR3 region is CASSQAEGLSYEQYF. In DNA form, the CDR3 reads TGCGCCAGCAGCCAAGCGGAGGGACTCTCCTACGAGCAGTACTTC.

The gene calls are TRBV3-1 (or the pseudogene TRBV3-2) and TRBJ1-3, with D unresolved. Near its end, the DNA agrees better with TRBJ2-2, so the J call may be wrong. The CDR3 covers 14 residues. CDR1 is LGHDT and CDR2 is YNNKEL in the germline V gene (reference sequence). The CDR3 protein is CASSQYETTGELFF. The CDR3 region has the DNA TGTGCCAGCAGCCAGTACGAGACTACCGGGGAGCTGTTTTTT.

The chain is built from TRBV6-5 and TRBJ1-4; weak D call: TRBD1 (6 bases). The CDR3 has 11 residues. Trimming shortened V by 7 bases and J by 8 bases, and 8 bases separated the two germline ends. Germline CDR1 MNHEY, CDR2 SVGAGI. For the CDR3, the DNA is TGTGCCAGCATCGACAGGGAAAAACTGTTTTTT. The encoded protein is CASIDREKLFF.

This clone was observed a few times. V and J are TRBV30 and TRBJ1-6; tentatively, D is TRBD1 (6 bases). The CDR3 consists of 16 residues. Germline CDR1 GTSNPN, CDR2 SVGIG (reference sequence). Trimming removed 0 bases at V and 6 bases at J, with 15 bases between. The CDR3 nucleotides read TGTGCCTGGAGTGTACCCCGGACAGCCATTAATTCACCCCTCCACTTT. Translating it yields CAWSVPRTAINSPLHF.

This chain uses TRBV5-1 with TRBJ2-5; D gene unclear. This CDR3 is 12 amino acids long. Trimming took 4 bases from V and 5 from J, leaving 9 bases between them. The germline V gene encodes CDR1 SGHRS and CDR2 YFSETQ. The CDR3 DNA reads TGCGCCAGCAGCCGCCCCGGGGAGACCCAGTACTTC. It encodes CASSRPGETQYF.

The chain is built from TRBV5-4 and TRBJ2-2, with a weak D call TRBD1 (7 bases). Trimming shortened V by 6 bases and J by 6 bases, and 15 bases separated the two germline ends. Germline values: CDR1 SGHNT, CDR2 YYREEE (reference sequence). The CDR3 totals 14 residues. CDR3 DNA sequence: TGTGCCAGCAAGGCAGGGGGACTCTCCGGGGAGCTGTTTTTT. Translated, it gives CASKAGGLSGELFF.

The rearrangement joins TRBV6-5 to TRBJ1-2; D is ambiguous. CDR3 length: 13 residues. Germline CDR1 and CDR2: MNHEY and SVGAGI. The V gene lost 10 bases and the J gene lost 0 bases, with 12 bases spanning the gap. In nucleotides, the CDR3 is TGTGCCACTCGGAGGACCTCTAACTATGGCTACACCTTC. Translation gives CATRRTSNYGYTF.

V and J are TRBV20-1 and TRBJ1-1; D is ambiguous. The CDR3 is made up of 11 amino acids. From germline, CDR1 is DFQATT and CDR2 SNEGSKA (reference sequence). Trimming shortened V by 1 base and J by 8 bases, and 8 bases separated the two germline ends. The CDR3 sequence: CSARVTGEAFF. The CDR3 nucleotides read TGCAGTGCTAGAGTGACGGGGGAAGCTTTCTTT.

The chain uses TRBV6-2 or TRBV6-3 and TRBJ2-2, with D perhaps matching TRBD2 (6 bases). CDR1 is MNHEY and CDR2 is SVGEGT in the germline V gene. The CDR3 sequence is 15 residues long. V was cut by 5 bases and J by 1 base, with 11 bases left in between. The CDR3 loop reads CASSGRYQNTGELFF. CDR3 coding DNA: TGTGCCAGCAGTGGGAGGTACCAGAACACCGGGGAGCTGTTTTTT.

V usage is TRBV7-6 and J usage is TRBJ1-2; D is possibly TRBD1 (6 bases). Germline V CDR1 and CDR2: SGHVS, FNYEAQ. The CDR3 has 16 residues. The V end lost 5 bases, the J end lost 5 bases, and 21 bases lay between the germline ends. CDR3 nucleotide sequence: TGTGCCAGCAGCCAAGTAGGGGGGGGACTTGGGTATGGCTACACCTTC. This encodes CASSQVGGGLGYGYTF.

The chain joins TRBV18 to TRBJ2-3; TRBD2 aligns across 8 bases. This CDR3 has 14 amino acids. Germline V gives CDR1 KGHSH, CDR2 LQKENI. V trimming: 10 bases; J trimming: 3 bases; junction bases outside the gene matches: 9. This chain's CDR3 is CATSGGVWTDTQYF. The CDR3, as DNA: TGTGCCACCTCCGGGGGGGTTTGGACAGATACGCAGTATTTT. Using reference TRBV18 and TRBJ2-3 for the parts outside the CDR3, the full variable domain is NAGVMQNPRHLVRRRGQEARLRCSPMKGHSHVYWYRQLPEEGLKFMVYLQKENIIDESGMPKERFSAEFPKEGPSILRIQQVVRGDSAAYFCATSGGVWTDTQYFGPGTRLTVL.